This T cell receptor beta chain was sequenced during a study of T cell changes during pregnancy in multiple sclerosis. Using immunoSEQ multiplex PCR, the repertoire was profiled, and TCRdb retains in-frame clones only, with some absent. The data show 45,000 to 55,000 clones, approximately 90% seen once. Germline lookup yields CDR1 SEHNR and CDR2 FQNEAQ (reference sequence). Trimming took 5 bases from V and 8 from J; bases not matched to a gene: 14. The CDR3 length is 15 residues. This clone was observed once. V usage is TRBV7-9 and J usage is TRBJ1-1; 7 bases are a match to TRBD1. Sequenced here: peripheral blood, sampled in the first trimester of pregnancy. This TCR was sampled from a female donor with multiple sclerosis, enrolled in a pregnancy study. The CDR3 here is CASSTPQGEFPEAFF. The CDR3 DNA follows: TGTGCCAGCAGCACCCCCCAGGGGGAATTCCCCGAAGCTTTCTTT.